Below, 28 T cell receptor beta chains from the same sample are listed, as sequenced in a study of human T cells and chemical hapten exposure. Specified time point: pre-sensitization, week 0. As for treatment: therapeutic diphenylcyclopropenone sensitization with weekly scalp DPC. TCRdb re-analysed the RACE reads in MiXCR, keeping a single row per CDR3 protein. The sample includes about 380,000 distinct CDR3 sequences, approximately 5.1% seen only once; the top ten take 2.5% to 3%. The sequencing used whole blood, collected in connection with sensitization to the hapten diphenylcyclopropenone (DPC). These receptors all stem from a woman in her fifties or sixties with alopecia areata. Some clones in this sample may be carry-over from other donors' samples.

In this sample, this clonotype turned up many times. The chain employs TRBV7-6 and TRBJ2-3; D is undetermined. This CDR3 is built from 14 residues. Trimming shortened V by 9 bases and J by 0 bases, and 13 bases separated the two germline ends. From germline, CDR1 is SGHVS and CDR2 FNYEAQ. CDR3 sequence reads: CARRVEFSTDTQYF. DNA for the CDR3: TGTGCCAGGCGAGTGGAATTTAGCACAGATACGCAGTATTTT.

Only a few counts were recorded for this clonotype. The chain has TRBV5-6 and TRBJ1-1, with D possibly matching TRBD1 (5 bases). The CDR3 loop spans 15 amino acids. Germline V CDR1 and CDR2: SGHDT, YYEEEE. The ends were cut back, 2 bases at V and 4 bases at J, with 15 bases in the middle. The CDR3 bases are TGTGCCAGCAGCTTAACCCCAGGGAAGGGCACTGAAGCTTTCTTT. Translation: CASSLTPGKGTEAFF.

In its sample, this clonotype was seen many times. The rearrangement links TRBV24-1 to TRBJ2-2; D gene uncertain. The CDR3 is 15 amino acids. Deletions cut 3 bases from V and 3 bases from J, with 10 bases between. Germline CDR1 and CDR2: KGHDR and SFDVKD. This CDR3 is CATSDPPPDTGELFF. The CDR3 DNA follows: TGTGCCACCAGTGATCCCCCACCAGACACCGGGGAGCTGTTTTTT.

This clonotype was observed many times. The chain links TRBV12-5 to TRBJ2-2; TRBD1 is a possible D gene (7 bases). Trimming took 5 bases from V and 6 from J, leaving 16 bases between them. Germline V gene lookup returns CDR1 LGHNT and CDR2 FRNRAP. The CDR3 totals 15 residues. The CDR3 DNA follows: TGTGCTAGTGGTCAAGGAACAGGGGAGGCCGGGGAGCTGTTTTTT. It translates to CASGQGTGEAGELFF.

The chain has TRBV15 and TRBJ1-2; maybe TRBD1 (5 bases). CDR3 length: 15 amino acids. With 0 bases removed from V and 4 bases from J, the gap between germline ends came to 12 bases. Germline V gene data show CDR1 as LNHNV and CDR2 as YYDKDF (reference sequence). CDR3 sequence reads: CATSRDQDSLYGYTF. Here the CDR3 DNA reads TGTGCCACCAGCAGAGATCAAGACAGCCTCTATGGCTACACCTTC.

This clonotype occurred a few times. The chain carries TRBV6-2 or TRBV6-3 and TRBJ1-5; 8 nucleotides line up with TRBD1. CDR1 MNHEY and CDR2 SVGEGT come from the germline V gene. The trim removed 6 bases at V and 4 bases at J, leaving 5 bases unmatched. CDR3 length: 14 residues. As DNA, the CDR3 is TGTGCCAGCAGCCACCGGACAGGGAATCAGCCCCAGCATTTT. Its protein is CASSHRTGNQPQHF.

The chain links TRBV3-1 to TRBJ1-1, with D hard to call. V was trimmed by 3 bases and J by 0 bases, leaving 8 bases between them. The CDR3 is made up of 14 amino acids. Germline V gene data show CDR1 as LGHDT and CDR2 as YNNKEL (reference sequence). The CDR3 region is CASSHMRVNTEAFF. The CDR3 nucleotides are TGTGCCAGCAGCCATATGAGGGTGAACACTGAAGCTTTCTTT. Full variable domain (remainder filled in from reference TRBV3-1 and TRBJ1-1): DTAVSQTPKYLVTQMGNDKSIKCEQNLGHDTMYWYKQDSKKFLKIMFSYNNKELIINETVPNRFSPKSPDKAHLNLHINSLELGDSAVYFCASSHMRVNTEAFFGQGTRLTVV.

This clonotype appeared many times. CDR3 coding DNA: TGTGCCAGCAGCGCCCCCACAGGGGTCGGTCAGCCCCAGCATTTT. Encoded protein: CASSAPTGVGQPQHF. This sequence joins TRBV9 and TRBJ1-5; 7 positions match TRBD1. Losses at the gene ends were 3 bases for V and 6 bases for J; bases not matched to a gene: 9. The CDR3 spans 15 residues. Germline V gene sequence: CDR1 SGDLS, CDR2 YYNGEE.

This clonotype has a count of ten or more. The rearrangement uses TRBV12-3 or TRBV12-4 and TRBJ2-1; D unclear. Trimming cost V 3 bases and J 8 bases, with 17 bases left between them. This CDR3 has 15 amino acids. CDR3 nucleotide sequence: TGTGCCAGCAGTTTCGTCCAGTCTGGGTTCTATGAGCAGTTCTTC. It codes for CASSFVQSGFYEQFF.

The chain uses TRBV20-1 and TRBJ2-2; 8 bases are shared with TRBD1. The CDR3 length is 14 residues. Looked up from germline, CDR1 is DFQATT and CDR2 is SNEGSKA (reference sequence). Unmatched junction bases numbered 9, after V lost 6 bases and J lost 6 bases. The chain's CDR3 is CSALRTGIPGELFF. CDR3 nucleotides: TGCAGTGCCCTACGGACAGGGATCCCCGGGGAGCTGTTTTTT.

As for this clonotype: One base away lies a much larger clone, so this may be a sequencing read error. V usage is TRBV5-4 and J usage is TRBJ2-6; tentative D call: TRBD1 (6 bases). CDR3 size: 18 residues. Germline assignment: CDR1 SGHNT and CDR2 YYREEE (reference sequence). This CDR3 reads CASSKEQGSSSGADVLTF. The CDR3 nucleotides read TGTGCCAGCAGCAAAGAACAGGGATCCTCCTCTGGGGCCGACGTCCTGACTTTC.

The chain links TRBV29-1 to TRBJ2-2; D ambiguous. The CDR3 is made up of 14 amino acids. From germline, CDR1 is SQVTM and CDR2 ANQGSEA. The germline V and J ends were trimmed by 7 bases and 0 bases, with 12 bases remaining between them. This chain's CDR3 is CSAWRSPNTGELFF. CDR3 bases: TGCAGCGCCTGGAGATCCCCGAACACCGGGGAGCTGTTTTTT.

This clonotype was recorded at least ten times. This sequence joins TRBV11-2 and TRBJ2-3; 8 nucleotides agree with TRBD1. Germline loops: CDR1 SGHAT, CDR2 FQNNGV. V shed 1 base and J 0 bases; nucleotides not matched to a gene: 6. The CDR3 sequence is 17 residues long. The CDR3 DNA sequence: TGTGCCAGCAGCTTAGTGGGACAGGAGCCTAGCACAGATACGCAGTATTTT. Protein product: CASSLVGQEPSTDTQYF.

This clonotype was observed at least ten times. V gene TRBV18 combines with J gene TRBJ1-6; D unclear. The germline CDR1 and CDR2 sequences are KGHSH and LQKENI. The CDR3 is 15 residues long. With 1 base removed from V and 7 bases from J, the gap between germline ends came to 11 bases. CDR3 bases: TGTGCCAGCTCACCACTAAGGGCTGGCAATTCACCCCTCCACTTT. Protein: CASSPLRAGNSPLHF.

This clonotype has only a few counts. The genes are TRBV12-5 and TRBJ2-7, with D possibly TRBD1 on 5 matching bases. Germline-derived CDR1 and CDR2 are LGHNT and FRNRAP. The germline V and J ends were trimmed by 7 bases and 3 bases, with 16 bases remaining between them. The CDR3 spans 14 residues. The CDR3 bases are TGTGCTAGTGCTGCGACAGCGACTGACTACGAGCAGTACTTC. It yields the protein CASAATATDYEQYF. Based on the CDR3 plus reference TRBV12-5 and TRBJ2-7, the full variable domain is DARVTQTPRHKVTEMGQEVTMRCQPILGHNTVFWYRQTMMQGLELLAYFRNRAPLDDSGMPKDRFSAEMPDATLATLKIQPSEPRDSAVYFCASAATATDYEQYFGPGTRLTVT.

This clonotype was seen only a few times. CDR3 protein: CASSLFGTGELFF. The CDR3 DNA is TGTGCCAGCAGCTTGTTCGGCACCGGGGAGCTGTTTTTT. V usage is TRBV11-1 and J usage is TRBJ2-2; D uncertain. The germline V and J ends were trimmed by 3 bases and 4 bases, with 6 bases remaining between them. Germline CDR1 is SGHAT and CDR2 is FQDESV (reference sequence). The CDR3 runs to 13 residues.

This clonotype was seen more than once but under ten times. The V call is TRBV20-1, the J call TRBJ1-4; 9 bases align to TRBD1. This CDR3 is built from 15 residues. V gave up 8 bases and J gave up 3 bases; unmatched junction bases: 10. The germline V gene has CDR1 DFQATT and CDR2 SNEGSKA (reference sequence). The CDR3 loop reads CSPSRRTGANEKLFF. The CDR3 nucleotides are TGCAGTCCCTCTCGTCGGACAGGGGCTAATGAAAAACTGTTTTTT.

In its sample, this clonotype was seen many times. CDR3 DNA sequence: TGCAGCGTTGACGGGGGCCGGGACAGGGCTAATGAAAAACTGTTTTTT. Its translation: CSVDGGRDRANEKLFF. The chain links TRBV29-1 to TRBJ1-4, with TRBD1 identical over 9 bases. J was trimmed by 3 bases and V by 3 bases; bases with no gene match: 8. Germline CDR1 SQVTM, CDR2 ANQGSEA. The CDR3 runs to 16 residues.

This clonotype was detected many times. V is TRBV20-1 and J is TRBJ1-1, with 10 bases that match TRBD1. This CDR3 region has 14 residues. The germline CDR1 and CDR2 sequences are DFQATT and SNEGSKA (reference sequence). Germline trimming cut 5 bases from V and 5 bases from J; bases unmatched to any gene: 8. CDR3 region: CSAERQGARTEAFF. For the CDR3, the DNA is TGCAGTGCTGAAAGACAGGGGGCTAGGACTGAAGCTTTCTTT.

This clonotype was seen a few times. V gene TRBV3-1 combines with J gene TRBJ2-1; D gene ambiguous. This CDR3 has 16 residues. Germline CDR1 LGHDT, CDR2 YNNKEL (reference sequence). V lost 0 bases and J 1 base, leaving 10 bases between the germline ends. DNA for the CDR3: TGTGCCAGCAGCCAAGATGTGGCAGGTTCCTACAATGAGCAGTTCTTC. Amino acid sequence: CASSQDVAGSYNEQFF.

CDR3 amino acids: CAISESGLSGELFF. CDR3 DNA sequence: TGTGCCATCAGTGAGTCCGGACTGTCCGGGGAGCTGTTTTTT. The chain has TRBV10-3 and TRBJ2-2, with D perhaps TRBD2 (5 bases). This CDR3 is built from 14 residues. CDR1 and CDR2 (germline): ENHRY, SYGVKD. The ends were cut back, 0 bases at V and 6 bases at J, with 8 bases in the middle.

This clonotype was counted at least ten times. This rearrangement joins TRBV5-1 to TRBJ2-3; no definite D call. This CDR3 is 15 amino acids long. Trimming shortened V by 0 bases and J by 2 bases, and 10 bases separated the two germline ends. Germline assignment: CDR1 SGHRS and CDR2 YFSETQ. As DNA, the CDR3 is TGCGCCAGCAGCTTGGCCGATCTCCCCACAGATACGCAGTATTTT. It yields the protein CASSLADLPTDTQYF.

This clonotype was detected ten times or more. The chain links TRBV5-1 to TRBJ2-3; D unresolved. The V gene's germline CDR1 is SGHRS and CDR2 YFSETQ. The CDR3 extends over 16 amino acids. Between the trimmed V and J ends, which lost 0 bases and 5 bases, there was a span of 16 bases. The DNA of the CDR3 is TGCGCCAGCAGCTTGGAACTGAAGTCATGGGTAGATACGCAGTATTTT. It encodes CASSLELKSWVDTQYF.

Concerning this clonotype itself: Since a much larger clone is just one base distant, this may be a read error. V is TRBV7-9 and J is TRBJ2-3; TRBD2 matches 9 bases. This CDR3 has 16 amino acids. Per the germline V gene, CDR1 is SEHNR and CDR2 is FQNEAQ (reference sequence). V lost 5 bases to trimming and J lost 1 base; unmatched junction nucleotides: 7. The CDR3 DNA is TGTGCCAGCAGCCCCGCCCCTAGCGGGGGCACAGATACGCAGTATTTT. Amino acid sequence: CASSPAPSGGTDTQYF.

The chain combines TRBV5-1 with TRBJ2-3; 7 nucleotides align to TRBD2. This CDR3 region has 15 residues. The V gene's germline CDR1 is SGHRS and CDR2 YFSETQ. Germline trimming cut 6 bases from V and 2 bases from J; bases unmatched to any gene: 9. CDR3 sequence: CASTQEGGFTDTQYF. In nucleotides, the CDR3 is TGCGCCAGCACCCAAGAGGGAGGGTTCACAGATACGCAGTATTTT.

J is TRBJ2-4 and V is TRBV7-2; 9 nucleotides agree with TRBD1. J lost 6 bases, V lost 4 bases, and 7 bases had no gene match. CDR3 length: 15 amino acids. Per the germline V gene, CDR1 is SGHTA and CDR2 is FQGNSA. DNA for the CDR3: TGTGCCAGCAGCTCTACAGGGGGCTTTGGAAACATTCAGTACTTC. Translating gives CASSSTGGFGNIQYF.

This clonotype occurred many times. This chain uses TRBV7-6 with TRBJ1-4, with TRBD1 matching 10 bases. With 0 bases clipped from V and 4 bases from J, the junction kept 5 bases outside the gene matches. The germline CDR1 and CDR2 sequences are SGHVS and FNYEAQ. CDR3 length: 17 residues. The CDR3 DNA is TGTGCCAGCAGCTTAGCCGGGACAGGGGCAGATAATGAAAAACTGTTTTTT. Its protein is CASSLAGTGADNEKLFF.

This clonotype was counted ten times or more. The chain joins TRBV29-1 to TRBJ2-5, with TRBD2 matching over 9 bases. V gave up 7 bases and J gave up 5 bases; unmatched junction bases: 11. Per the germline V gene, CDR1 is SQVTM and CDR2 is ANQGSEA. The CDR3 extends over 14 amino acids. The CDR3 DNA is TGCAGCGCCGGAGGGTCCAGCGGGAGGGAGACCCAGTACTTC. Protein sequence: CSAGGSSGRETQYF.